One sample yielded the 20 T cell receptor beta chains listed below, sequenced in a study of shared clonotypes between healthy human individuals. In the naive CD8 group, cells lacked CD45RO and were positively selected for CCR7, so terminally differentiated effector memory CD45RA+ cells were left out. The protocol was immunoSEQ multiplex PCR, while the TCRdb copy is restricted to in-frame clones and leaves out a portion. The repertoire holds over 2,000,000 clones, with 80% to 95% as singletons. Material: naive CD8+ T cells from PBMCs. These receptors originate from a man aged 18 to 30 in good health. Some clones in this sample may be carry-over from other donors' samples.

A word on this clone: This same CDR3 is encoded by further DNA sequences in the sample. This chain links TRBV11-3 with TRBJ2-1, with 7 bases lining up with TRBD1. Germline V lookup: CDR1 SGHNT, CDR2 YENEEA. This CDR3 comprises 14 residues. V trimming: 4 bases; J trimming: 3 bases; junction bases outside the gene matches: 3. In DNA form, the CDR3 reads TGTGCCAGCAGCTCCCGGGACAGCTACAATGAGCAGTTCTTC. It yields the protein CASSSRDSYNEQFF.

This sequence joins TRBV7-8 and TRBJ1-4; no clear D. Germline V gives CDR1 SGHVS, CDR2 FQNEAQ. Trimming took off 5 bases at V and 8 bases at J, with 18 bases between the two ends. The CDR3 is 15 amino acids. The CDR3 DNA is TGTGCCAGCAGCCAAGGGATTCGGATCTCCGAAAAACTGTTTTTT. Protein sequence: CASSQGIRISEKLFF.

The chain couples TRBV9 to TRBJ2-1, with 9 bases matching TRBD2. The CDR3 is 16 amino acids. Unmatched junction bases numbered 8, after V lost 0 bases and J lost 7 bases. Germline loops: CDR1 SGDLS, CDR2 YYNGEE. CDR3 protein: CASSVARLAERNEQFF. Here the CDR3 DNA reads TGTGCCAGCAGCGTAGCTCGACTAGCGGAGCGGAATGAGCAGTTCTTC.

V usage is TRBV7-3 and J usage is TRBJ2-3; 10 bases are a match to TRBD2. The germline V gene has CDR1 SGHTA and CDR2 FQGTGA. CDR3 length: 21 amino acids. The V gene end was trimmed by 1 base and the J gene end by 2 bases; junction bases not matched to a gene: 18. CDR3 bases: TGTGCCAGCAGCTTAATGAGGGAGCGGGAGGGCCGTTTTCGTGTCACAGATACGCAGTATTTT. This encodes CASSLMREREGRFRVTDTQYF.

This clone occurred once. The rearrangement uses TRBV19 and TRBJ2-3; D remains ambiguous. This CDR3 contains 11 residues. The germline CDR1 and CDR2 sequences are LNHDA and SQIVND (reference sequence). V was trimmed by 5 bases and J by 7 bases, leaving 7 bases between them. The CDR3 sequence: CASSWGNTQYF. CDR3 sequence (DNA): TGTGCCAGTAGTTGGGGAAATACGCAGTATTTT.

The genes are TRBV9 and TRBJ2-3, with 7 bases identical to TRBD1. This CDR3 is 16 amino acids long. The junction had 6 bases not matched to a gene; V was cut back by 1 base and J by 1 base. Germline V gene sequence: CDR1 SGDLS, CDR2 YYNGEE. The CDR3, as DNA: TGTGCCAGCAGCGTATATACAGGGGTAGGCACAGATACGCAGTATTTT. Translation gives CASSVYTGVGTDTQYF.

The gene calls are TRBV9 and TRBJ1-4; D is perhaps TRBD1 (5 bases). This CDR3 has 20 amino acids. V was clipped by 5 bases and J by 3 bases, with 29 bases between them. Germline V lookup: CDR1 SGDLS, CDR2 YYNGEE. CDR3 coding DNA: TGTGCCAGCAGTCCTATTTTCGCTTCGGGGGACGGTGCTGCTAATGAAAAACTGTTTTTT. Residues: CASSPIFASGDGAANEKLFF.

The chain employs TRBV6-1 and TRBJ2-7; D remains unclear. The ends were cut back, 3 bases at V and 0 bases at J, with 15 bases in the middle. The CDR3 extends over 16 amino acids. Germline values: CDR1 MNHNS, CDR2 SASEGT. The CDR3 spells CASSDFFEVDSYEQYF. CDR3 in DNA: TGTGCCAGCAGTGACTTCTTCGAGGTGGACTCCTACGAGCAGTACTTC.

V and J are TRBV7-3 and TRBJ2-3; 7 nucleotides line up with TRBD1. This CDR3 region has 13 residues. Germline V lookup: CDR1 SGHTA, CDR2 FQGTGA. Trimming at V came to 9 bases and at J to 0 bases, leaving 3 bases not matched to a gene. The CDR3 DNA follows: TGTGCCAGTTCGGACAGGAGCACAGATACGCAGTATTTT. Its protein is CASSDRSTDTQYF.

V gene TRBV5-1 combines with J gene TRBJ2-7, with D perhaps TRBD1 (6 bases). Between the trimmed V and J ends, which lost 3 bases and 6 bases, there was a span of 10 bases. The CDR3 has 12 residues. Germline loops: CDR1 SGHRS, CDR2 YFSETQ. The CDR3 DNA sequence: TGCGCCAGCAGCTACACAGGGATCGAGCAGTACTTC. This encodes CASSYTGIEQYF. Full variable domain (remainder filled in from reference TRBV5-1 and TRBJ2-7): KAGVTQTPRYLIKTRGQQVTLSCSPISGHRSVSWYQQTPGQGLQFLFEYFSETQRNKGNFPGRFSGRQFSNSRSEMNVSTLELGDSALYLCASSYTGIEQYFGPGTRLTVT.

The gene calls are TRBV27 and TRBJ2-7, with D maybe TRBD2 (6 bases). V dropped 8 bases and J dropped 0 bases, with 14 bases sitting between them. Germline V gene sequence: CDR1 MNHEY, CDR2 SMNVEV (reference sequence). The CDR3 covers 14 residues. CDR3 in DNA: TGTGCCAGCTCAACTAGCCAAGACTCCTACGAGCAGTACTTC. Translating it yields CASSTSQDSYEQYF.

This clone has only one observation. The CDR3 nucleotides are TGTGCCAGTAGTACGACAGGGGAGTCTGGAAACACCATATATTTT. As protein: CASSTTGESGNTIYF. The chain joins TRBV19 to TRBJ1-3, with 8 bases identical to TRBD1. This CDR3 comprises 15 residues. Germline lookup yields CDR1 LNHDA and CDR2 SQIVND (reference sequence). V lost 4 bases to trimming and J lost 1 base; unmatched junction nucleotides: 3.

The count of this clone is one. Here the CDR3 reads CASSSSFIYEQYF. CDR3 DNA sequence: TGTGCCAGCAGCTCATCCTTCATCTACGAGCAGTACTTC. The rearrangement uses TRBV7-9 and TRBJ2-7; D ambiguous. Germline loops: CDR1 SEHNR, CDR2 FQNEAQ (reference sequence). The CDR3 covers 13 residues. V was cut by 4 bases and J by 3 bases, with 10 bases left in between.

The chain is built from TRBV9 and TRBJ2-7, with a tentative D call TRBD2 (7 bases). The ends were cut back, 3 bases at V and 0 bases at J, with 19 bases in the middle. The V gene's germline CDR1 is SGDLS and CDR2 YYNGEE. CDR3 length: 17 residues. This CDR3 reads CASSEGGGPTSSYEQYF. The CDR3 region has the DNA TGTGCCAGCAGCGAGGGGGGGGGACCCACTAGCTCCTACGAGCAGTACTTC.

The J gene is TRBJ2-2, the V gene TRBV27, with 7 positions matching TRBD2. Trimming took 5 bases from V and 6 from J; bases not matched to a gene: 12. The CDR3 loop spans 16 amino acids. CDR1 and CDR2 (germline): MNHEY, SMNVEV (reference sequence). DNA of the CDR3: TGTGCCAGCAGTCCCCGGGGAGGGGCGGGAGCCGGGGAGCTGTTTTTT. It is translated as CASSPRGGAGAGELFF.

The chain carries TRBV19 and TRBJ2-3; 7 bases fit TRBD2. The CDR3 is made up of 15 amino acids. The V gene's germline CDR1 is LNHDA and CDR2 SQIVND (reference sequence). V shed 6 bases, J shed 5 bases, and the junction held 11 bases outside the gene matches. CDR3 sequence reads: CASRDEREGRDTQYF. The CDR3 DNA reads as TGTGCCAGTAGGGATGAGCGGGAAGGGCGAGATACGCAGTATTTT.

The V and J genes are TRBV11-3 and TRBJ2-5; D tentatively fits TRBD1 or TRBD2 (7 bases each). Trimming stripped 4 bases from V and 1 base from J, with 16 bases between. Germline V gene data show CDR1 as SGHNT and CDR2 as YENEEA. This CDR3 comprises 16 residues. This CDR3 is CASSSRQGGTQETQYF. The CDR3 nucleotides read TGTGCCAGCAGCTCCAGACAGGGAGGGACCCAAGAGACCCAGTACTTC.

The rearrangement uses TRBV7-9 and TRBJ2-4; D is possibly TRBD1 (6 bases). Germline V CDR1 and CDR2: SEHNR, FQNEAQ (reference sequence). This CDR3 region has 16 residues. Trimming removed 5 bases from V and 0 bases from J, with 14 bases in between. The CDR3 region has the DNA TGTGCCAGCAGCCTACAGGGAGAGCTAGCCAAAAACATTCAGTACTTC. Translating it yields CASSLQGELAKNIQYF.

The gene calls are TRBV6-1 and TRBJ1-3; D not resolved. V was trimmed by 8 bases and J by 4 bases, leaving 6 bases between them. The length of the CDR3 is 11 residues. The germline CDR1 and CDR2 sequences are MNHNS and SASEGT. In nucleotides, the CDR3 is TGTGCCAGCGGGGAAGGAAACACCATATATTTT. Protein sequence: CASGEGNTIYF.

The chain couples TRBV7-8 to TRBJ1-5, with D perhaps matching TRBD1 (6 bases). Germline V gene data show CDR1 as SGHVS and CDR2 as FQNEAQ. CDR3 length: 15 residues. V gave up 2 bases and J gave up 4 bases, with 12 bases separating them. The CDR3 region is CASSLYRVGNQPQHF. The CDR3 nucleotides are TGTGCCAGCAGCTTATACAGGGTAGGGAATCAGCCCCAGCATTTT. Filled out from reference TRBV7-8 and TRBJ1-5, the complete variable domain reads GAGVSQSPRYKVAKRGQDVALRCDPISGHVSLFWYQQALGQGPEFLTYFQNEAQLDKSGLPSDRFFAERPEGSVSTLKIQRTQQEDSAVYLCASSLYRVGNQPQHFGDGTRLSIL.